The clone carrying this TCR beta chain occurred a few times. The target antigen is unknown. TCRdb itself ran the RT-PCR reads through MiXCR, one entry per CDR3 protein. The repertoire holds roughly 500,000 distinct CDR3 sequences, with 15% to 20% as singletons. This sample is drawn from a study of response to subunit inactivated influenza vaccine. Study conclusions and caveats: The authors suggested that few new T cells are recruited per seasonal influenza vaccination.

Germline CDR1 SGHTA, CDR2 FQGNSA. The V and J ends lost 1 base and 6 bases, in that order; junction bases with no gene match: 9. The CDR3 totals 16 residues. The receptor's source is a man between 50 and 69 years old who received an inactivated influenza vaccine. Sample: CD4+ T cells sorted from PBMCs, taken about 24 months after vaccination. This sequence joins TRBV7-2 and TRBJ2-4, with 7 bases identical to TRBD1. This CDR3 is CASSLVAGGMGNIQYF. CDR3 nucleotides: TGTGCCAGCAGCTTAGTGGCAGGGGGAATGGGAAACATTCAGTACTTC.